This T cell receptor (beta chain) is drawn from a study of T cells expressing NK-cell markers. Study background: Serological testing identified seven of the eight sequenced donors as HCMV-seropositive and one as seronegative. Study results and caveats: Uncertainty persisted over the HCMV specificity of expanded NKG2C+ T cell clones. About six of the donors carried dominant NKG2C+ clonotypes that took up 1.0-7.0% of their CD8+ T cells.

On this clonotype itself: Antigen specificity is unknown.

CDR3 size: 17 residues. Using the 5' RACE reads, TCRdb records one entry per CDR3 protein without DNA. With some 410,000 distinct CDR3 sequences in the sample, the ten largest clones hold 7.3%. The TCR was taken from a woman between 18 and 70 years old in good health. Sequenced: blood T cells: a sorted CD56 or NKG2C T cell subset, CD4+ or CD8+ T cells, or bulk PBMC T cells (not recorded which). This chain uses TRBV12-3 or TRBV12-4 with TRBJ1-4; TCRdb returns TRBD1, unconfirmable since there is no DNA. The CDR3 sequence: CASSVTTGGSLNEKLFF.